One and the same sample provided the 16 T cell receptor beta chains below, sequenced in a study of PD-L1 blockade in urothelial cancer (dated by TCRdb to 2015 to 2018). Library creation used the immunoSEQ multiplex PCR assay. TCRdb took this table from immuneACCESS and kept in-frame rearrangements with V and J called. Such tables lack part of the clones; where checked against another copy, unresolved V genes explain under half of the gap, and the rest is unexplained. The sample has under 50,000 clones on record, about 93% of them singletons. The biggest ten clones account for around 8.3% of the sample. The specimen comprised PBMCs, sampled around atezolizumab (anti-PD-L1) treatment. These receptors were obtained from a man aged 65-85 years with urothelial cancer.

V and J are TRBV6-5 and TRBJ2-4; D remains unclear. Germline lookup yields CDR1 MNHEY and CDR2 SVGAGI. V was trimmed by 6 bases and J by 11 bases, leaving 20 bases between them. The CDR3 has 14 residues. The chain's CDR3 is CASRPGPELFLQYF. DNA of the CDR3: TGTGCCAGCAGACCTGGGCCAGAATTATTCCTTCAGTACTTC.

V usage is TRBV11-2 and J usage is TRBJ1-2; perhaps TRBD1 as D (5 bases). The V gene lost 3 bases and the J gene lost 7 bases, with 9 bases spanning the gap. The CDR3 runs to 12 residues. Germline V gene lookup returns CDR1 SGHAT and CDR2 FQNNGV. The CDR3 protein is CASSFTGSGYTF. For the CDR3, the DNA is TGTGCCAGCAGCTTCACAGGAAGTGGCTACACCTTC.

This clone has more than one count but fewer than ten. The chain carries TRBV6-1 and TRBJ1-5; tentative D call: TRBD1 (5 bases). Trimming stripped 4 bases from V and 16 bases from J, with 17 bases between. The CDR3 is made up of 12 amino acids. The germline gives CDR1 MNHNS, CDR2 SASEGT. DNA for the CDR3: TGTGCCAGCAGTGGCCCGACAGTCGGGGGACATTTT. Its protein product is CASSGPTVGGHF.

The V and J genes are TRBV9 and TRBJ1-4; D is perhaps TRBD1 (6 bases). The CDR3 length is 16 residues. Germline V gene lookup returns CDR1 SGDLS and CDR2 YYNGEE. V dropped 5 bases and J dropped 4 bases, with 18 bases sitting between them. CDR3 in amino acids: CASSAGWGLSNEKLFF. CDR3 coding DNA: TGTGCCAGCAGTGCCGGGTGGGGGCTTAGTAATGAAAAACTGTTTTTT.

The chain is built from TRBV5-1 and TRBJ1-1, with D hard to call. The germline gives CDR1 SGHRS, CDR2 YFSETQ. Trimming took 0 bases from V and 8 from J, leaving 8 bases between them. The CDR3 loop spans 12 amino acids. Here the CDR3 reads CASSLGQEEAFF. The CDR3 DNA reads as TGCGCCAGCAGCTTGGGCCAGGAAGAAGCTTTCTTT.

The chain carries TRBV28 and TRBJ1-4, with D maybe TRBD1 (5 bases). The CDR3 contains 12 residues. V lost 1 base and J 12 bases, leaving 9 bases between the germline ends. Germline V gives CDR1 MDHEN, CDR2 SYDVKM. As DNA, the CDR3 is TGTGCCAGCAGTTTATTGGGGGGGGAACTGTTTTTT. Translation gives CASSLLGGELFF.

This clone was found once. The J gene is TRBJ2-7, the V gene TRBV19; D possibly corresponds to TRBD2 (6 bases). CDR3 length: 14 amino acids. CDR1 is LNHDA, CDR2 SQIVND, per germline (reference sequence). V gave up 3 bases and J gave up 6 bases, with 15 bases separating them. The DNA for the CDR3 is TGTGCCAGTAGTATTCAGACTGGGGGGTTCGAGCAGTACTTC. Amino acid sequence: CASSIQTGGFEQYF.

The gene calls are TRBV27 and TRBJ2-7; TRBD2 matches at 8 bases. After removal of 5 bases from V and 4 bases from J, the junction contained 16 bases not matched to a gene. The germline V gene has CDR1 MNHEY and CDR2 SMNVEV (reference sequence). CDR3 length equals 17 residues. Here the CDR3 DNA reads TGTGCCAGCAGTCCCCCTCCCCCCAGCGGGAGAATATACGAGCAGTACTTC. Translating it yields CASSPPPPSGRIYEQYF.

The chain is built from TRBV7-8 and TRBJ2-1, with TRBD2 matching over 11 bases. This CDR3 is built from 16 residues. Germline trimming cut 5 bases from V and 7 bases from J; bases unmatched to any gene: 10. Germline V gene lookup returns CDR1 SGHVS and CDR2 FQNEAQ. CDR3 region: CASSRSGRGSINEQFF. The DNA of the CDR3 is TGTGCCAGCAGCCGTAGCGGGAGGGGGTCAATTAATGAGCAGTTCTTC.

J is TRBJ1-1 and V is TRBV5-1; weak D call: TRBD1 (5 bases). Germline CDR1 reads SGHRS; CDR2 reads YFSETQ. The CDR3 covers 17 residues. Trimming took off 4 bases at V and 2 bases at J, with 21 bases between the two ends. CDR3 loop: CASSVGRRETDNTEAFF. CDR3 nucleotides: TGCGCCAGCAGCGTTGGAAGGAGAGAGACAGATAACACTGAAGCTTTCTTT.

Only a few counts were recorded for this clone. The chain is built from TRBV19 and TRBJ2-2; the match to TRBD2 covers 9 bases. Germline CDR1 is LNHDA and CDR2 is SQIVND (reference sequence). Trimming took 7 bases from V and 5 from J; bases not matched to a gene: 8. The CDR3 has 15 residues. The CDR3 spells CASKLAGSYTGELFF. The CDR3 bases are TGTGCCAGTAAACTAGCGGGTAGCTATACCGGGGAGCTGTTTTTT. The complete variable domain, with remaining parts taken from reference TRBV19 and TRBJ2-2, reads DGGITQSPKYLFRKEGQNVTLSCEQNLNHDAMYWYRQDPGQGLRLIYYSQIVNDFQKGDIAEGYSVSREKKESFPLTVTSAQKNPTAFYLCASKLAGSYTGELFFGEGSRLTVL.

This chain uses TRBV5-4 with TRBJ2-6; 11 bases map to TRBD1. The CDR3 runs to 19 residues. V was clipped by 3 bases and J by 4 bases; unmatched bases: 12. Germline lookup yields CDR1 SGHNT and CDR2 YYREEE (reference sequence). CDR3 amino acids: CASSSVPGQGVNGANVLTF. In nucleotides, the CDR3 is TGTGCCAGCAGCTCAGTTCCGGGACAGGGGGTAAACGGGGCCAACGTCCTGACTTTC.

The gene calls are TRBV9 and TRBJ2-1; 7 bases align to TRBD2. From germline, CDR1 is SGDLS and CDR2 YYNGEE. V gave up 2 bases and J gave up 2 bases; unmatched junction bases: 4. This CDR3 has 15 residues. Here the CDR3 DNA reads TGTGCCAGCAGCGTGCGACTAGCCCCCTACAATGAGCAGTTCTTC. As protein: CASSVRLAPYNEQFF.

The chain links TRBV28 to TRBJ2-7; TRBD2 is a possible D gene (5 bases). The CDR3 runs 13 residues. The V end was cut by 2 bases, the J end by 6 bases, with 11 bases between. Germline lookup yields CDR1 MDHEN and CDR2 SYDVKM. The CDR3, as DNA: TGTGCCAGCAGTTTAAGTTCCCGGGGCGAGCAGTACTTC. Its protein product is CASSLSSRGEQYF. Filled out from reference TRBV28 and TRBJ2-7, the complete variable domain reads DVKVTQSSRYLVKRTGEKVFLECVQDMDHENMFWYRQDPGLGLRLIYFSYDVKMKEKGDIPEGYSVSREKKERFSLILESASTNQTSMYLCASSLSSRGEQYFGPGTRLTVT.

This rearrangement joins TRBV28 to TRBJ2-2; D possibly corresponds to TRBD1 (6 bases). This CDR3 is built from 23 residues. The germline CDR1 and CDR2 sequences are MDHEN and SYDVKM. Trimming took 8 bases from V and 0 from J, leaving 37 bases between them. CDR3 sequence (DNA): TGTGCCAGCCCGAAGGAGCCGAGGTGGACGCCAGGGGAGTGGCGGGCGAACACCGGGGAGCTGTTTTTT. Its protein product is CASPKEPRWTPGEWRANTGELFF.

The genes are TRBV2 and TRBJ2-6, with 8 bases lining up with TRBD1. V shed 6 bases, J shed 3 bases, and the junction held 10 bases outside the gene matches. This CDR3 contains 17 residues. Germline V gene lookup returns CDR1 SNHLY and CDR2 FYNNEI. The DNA of the CDR3 is TGTGCCAGCAGGCGGGGCCAGGGGGCATATGGGGCCAACGTCCTGACTTTC. Its protein product is CASRRGQGAYGANVLTF.